The 29 T cell receptor beta chains below were found in one sample sequenced in a study of blood T cell repertoires in COVID-19 (dated by TCRdb to the early 2020s). Libraries were prepared through the immunoSEQ multiplex PCR assay. TCRdb holds this immuneACCESS table with in-frame rearrangements only. Some clones are missing; in checked studies, unresolved V genes explain under half, and the rest has no known cause. The sample table holds some 260,000 clones, of which about 80% were seen once. The ten largest clonotypes hold about 9.6% of the sample. Sample: peripheral blood. Receptor source: an elderly man with acute or convalescent COVID-19.

There are a few counts of this clone. The rearrangement joins TRBV7-6 to TRBJ1-6; D ambiguous. Germline V lookup: CDR1 SGHVS, CDR2 FNYEAQ. The CDR3 has 12 amino acids. Trimming took 5 bases from V and 10 from J, leaving 9 bases between them. The chain's CDR3 is CASSQLGSPLHF. CDR3 nucleotide sequence: TGTGCCAGCAGCCAACTAGGATCACCCCTCCACTTT. The whole variable domain, filled in from reference TRBV7-6 and TRBJ1-6, reads GAGVSQSPRYKVTKRGQDVALRCDPISGHVSLYWYRQALGQGPEFLTYFNYEAQQDKSGLPNDRFSAERPEGSISTLTIQRTEQRDSAMYRCASSQLGSPLHFGNGTRLTVT.

The chain links TRBV7-2 to TRBJ1-6, with D uncertain. The CDR3 is 13 amino acids. Looked up from germline, CDR1 is SGHTA and CDR2 is FQGNSA. The germline V and J ends were trimmed by 1 base and 9 bases, with 7 bases remaining between them. The CDR3 region has the DNA TGTGCCAGCAGCTTAGACGGGGTTTCACCCCTCCACTTT. Its protein is CASSLDGVSPLHF.

This chain uses TRBV3-1 (or the pseudogene TRBV3-2) with TRBJ2-2; the D gene is possibly TRBD2 (7 bases). Germline lookup yields CDR1 LGHDT and CDR2 YNNKEL (reference sequence). This CDR3 spans 16 amino acids. Trimming stripped 4 bases from V and 3 bases from J, with 15 bases between. CDR3 amino acids: CASSPRWGGYTGELFF. In DNA form, the CDR3 reads TGTGCCAGCAGCCCCCGGTGGGGGGGCTACACCGGGGAGCTGTTTTTT.

For the CDR3, the DNA is TGTGCCAGCTCACCCAACACCGGGACAGGGGGCAGCGAGCAGTACTTC. Its translation: CASSPNTGTGGSEQYF. This chain uses TRBV18 with TRBJ2-7; 12 bases fit TRBD1. Germline V gene data show CDR1 as KGHSH and CDR2 as LQKENI. V gave up 3 bases and J gave up 6 bases; unmatched junction bases: 9. The CDR3 length is 16 residues. Complete variable domain (other parts from reference TRBV18 and TRBJ2-7): NAGVMQNPRHLVRRRGQEARLRCSPMKGHSHVYWYRQLPEEGLKFMVYLQKENIIDESGMPKERFSAEFPKEGPSILRIQQVVRGDSAAYFCASSPNTGTGGSEQYFGPGTRLTVT.

In its sample, this clone was seen a few times. CDR3 sequence (DNA): TGTGCCAGCAGCGTAGCCGGCGGGGGTGCTGGAAACACCATATATTTT. It specifies CASSVAGGGAGNTIYF. V gene TRBV9 combines with J gene TRBJ1-3; possible D gene TRBD1, 5 bases. With 0 bases removed from V and 2 bases from J, the gap between germline ends came to 12 bases. Germline CDR1 reads SGDLS; CDR2 reads YYNGEE. The CDR3 is made up of 16 amino acids.

This sequence joins TRBV1 and TRBJ1-1; the D call in the table, TRBD1, was not verified against the DNA. TRBV1 represents a pseudogene. This CDR3 region has 14 residues. The CDR3 is CTSRPRQGWTEAFF. The CDR3 DNA is TGCACCAGCAGACCTCGACAGGGGTGGACTGAAGCTTTCTTT.

This clone was picked up a small number of times. This chain joins TRBV9 and TRBJ2-6, with TRBD1 identical over 7 bases. Germline V CDR1 and CDR2: SGDLS, YYNGEE. V was clipped by 3 bases and J by 0 bases; unmatched bases: 9. The CDR3 loop spans 18 amino acids. CDR3 amino acids: CASSAHRGLLSGANVLTF. CDR3 nucleotides: TGTGCCAGCAGCGCCCACAGGGGTTTGCTCTCTGGGGCCAACGTCCTGACTTTC. Drawing the rest from reference TRBV9 and TRBJ2-6, the complete variable domain is DSGVTQTPKHLITATGQRVTLRCSPRSGDLSVYWYQQSLDQGLQFLIQYYNGEERAKGNILERFSAQQFPDLHSELNLSSLELGDSALYFCASSAHRGLLSGANVLTFGAGSRLTVL.

The chain is built from TRBV3-1 (or the pseudogene TRBV3-2) and TRBJ1-6; 7 bases agree with TRBD1. The CDR3 contains 15 residues. The J segment lost 3 bases and the V segment lost 7 bases, leaving 6 bases of the junction unmatched. Looked up from germline, CDR1 is LGHDT and CDR2 is YNNKEL (reference sequence). Written as DNA, the CDR3 is TGTGCCAGCACCCTGGGACAGCTCTATAATTCACCCCTCCACTTT. Encoded protein: CASTLGQLYNSPLHF.

This clone was detected only once. This chain uses TRBV3-1 (or the pseudogene TRBV3-2) with TRBJ2-1; 7 bases are shared with TRBD1. The germline V gene encodes CDR1 LGHDT and CDR2 YNNKEL (reference sequence). V lost 3 bases, J lost 11 bases, and 10 bases stayed unmatched. The CDR3 spans 14 residues. The CDR3 loop is CASSHRKQGLKQFF. CDR3 DNA sequence: TGTGCCAGCAGCCATAGAAAACAGGGGCTGAAGCAGTTCTTC.

Details on this clone: Additional DNA sequences in this sample encode the identical CDR3. The J gene is TRBJ2-3, the V gene TRBV7-2; 14 bases agree with TRBD2. CDR3 length: 18 amino acids. Germline CDR1 SGHTA, CDR2 FQGNSA. The V gene end was trimmed by 1 base and the J gene end by 1 base; junction bases not matched to a gene: 4. The CDR3 coding sequence is TGTGCCAGCAGCTTAGGGGGACTAGCGGGAGTGGGCACAGATACGCAGTATTTT. The encoded protein is CASSLGGLAGVGTDTQYF.

The gene calls are TRBV27 and TRBJ1-6, with 7 positions matching TRBD1. The germline V gene has CDR1 MNHEY and CDR2 SMNVEV (reference sequence). J gave up 6 bases and V 5 bases, and 7 bases lay outside the gene matches. This CDR3 region has 15 residues. As DNA, the CDR3 is TGTGCCAGCAGTCAAGGACAGGTCATTAATTCACCCCTCCACTTT. It codes for CASSQGQVINSPLHF.

The chain uses TRBV19 and TRBJ1-1; maybe TRBD1 (6 bases). This CDR3 region has 15 residues. V gave up 7 bases and J gave up 0 bases, with 15 bases separating them. The germline V gene encodes CDR1 LNHDA and CDR2 SQIVND (reference sequence). The CDR3 nucleotides read TGTGCCAGTACCCGAGGGGGGGAACTGAACACTGAAGCTTTCTTT. This gives the protein CASTRGGELNTEAFF.

This rearrangement joins TRBV19 to TRBJ2-7, with a weak D call TRBD1 (6 bases). The germline CDR1 and CDR2 sequences are LNHDA and SQIVND (reference sequence). This CDR3 contains 14 residues. With 5 bases removed from V and 0 bases from J, the gap between germline ends came to 11 bases. The CDR3 sequence is CASSSDSYSYEQYF. The CDR3 bases are TGTGCCAGTAGTTCGGACAGCTACTCCTACGAGCAGTACTTC.

The rearrangement uses TRBV6-2 or TRBV6-3 and TRBJ1-1; TRBD1 aligns across 8 bases. The CDR3 is made up of 18 amino acids. Germline CDR1 MNHEY, CDR2 SVGEGT. The V gene end was trimmed by 4 bases and the J gene end by 3 bases; junction bases not matched to a gene: 16. Here the CDR3 DNA reads TGTGCCAGCAGTTGGGTTGTCAGGGGGCGCCTTACTGACACTGAAGCTTTCTTT. Translated: CASSWVVRGRLTDTEAFF.

The V and J genes are TRBV18 and TRBJ2-2; the match to TRBD1 covers 8 bases. From germline, CDR1 is KGHSH and CDR2 LQKENI. V lost 3 bases, J lost 4 bases, and 7 bases stayed unmatched. The CDR3 is 16 residues long. This CDR3 is CASSPGTGGITGELFF. The CDR3 DNA follows: TGTGCCAGCTCACCTGGGACAGGCGGGATCACCGGGGAGCTGTTTTTT.

This chain connects TRBV29-1 to TRBJ2-7; TRBD1 matches at 9 bases. The CDR3 is made up of 15 amino acids. The germline gives CDR1 SQVTM, CDR2 ANQGSEA. Unmatched junction bases numbered 10, after V lost 6 bases and J lost 1 base. CDR3 sequence (DNA): TGCAGCGTGGTCCCGGGACAGGGCTCATCCTACGAGCAGTACTTC. It yields the protein CSVVPGQGSSYEQYF.

The genes are TRBV27 and TRBJ2-6, with D perhaps TRBD1 (6 bases). Per the germline V gene, CDR1 is MNHEY and CDR2 is SMNVEV (reference sequence). Trimming took 7 bases from V and 1 from J, leaving 20 bases between them. This CDR3 comprises 18 residues. Written as DNA, the CDR3 is TGTGCCAGCACCCGACGGACAGACAGAGGATCTGGGGCCAACGTCCTGACTTTC. Encoded protein: CASTRRTDRGSGANVLTF. Variable domain in full (rest from reference TRBV27 and TRBJ2-6): EAQVTQNPRYLITVTGKKLTVTCSQNMNHEYMSWYRQDPGLGLRQIYYSMNVEVTDKGDVPEGYKVSRKEKRNFPLILESPSPNQTSLYFCASTRRTDRGSGANVLTFGAGSRLTVL.

The rearrangement links TRBV18 to TRBJ1-1, with TRBD1 matching 7 bases. V trimming: 6 bases; J trimming: 7 bases; junction bases outside the gene matches: 11. The V gene's germline CDR1 is KGHSH and CDR2 LQKENI. This CDR3 contains 14 residues. As DNA, the CDR3 is TGTGCCAGCTCCCGGACAGGCCCGAACGGTGAAGCTTTCTTT. Protein sequence: CASSRTGPNGEAFF.

The genes are TRBV10-1 and TRBJ2-7, with D perhaps matching TRBD1 (6 bases). Trimming stripped 4 bases from V and 1 base from J, with 14 bases between. The germline gives CDR1 WNHNN, CDR2 SYGVQD (reference sequence). The CDR3 contains 15 residues. This CDR3 reads CASSVKTGSSYEQYF. The DNA for the CDR3 is TGCGCCAGCAGTGTTAAGACAGGATCTTCCTACGAGCAGTACTTC.

This clone was seen a few times. The rearrangement joins TRBV5-1 to TRBJ2-7, with D hard to call. Looked up from germline, CDR1 is SGHRS and CDR2 is YFSETQ. The CDR3 extends over 15 amino acids. Between the trimmed V and J ends, which lost 3 bases and 2 bases, there was a span of 15 bases. For the CDR3, the DNA is TGCGCCAGCAGCTCCCAAGCACAGTCCACCTACGAGCAGTACTTC. It specifies CASSSQAQSTYEQYF.

V usage is TRBV11-3 and J usage is TRBJ2-1, with D possibly matching TRBD1 (5 bases). Germline lookup yields CDR1 SGHNT and CDR2 YENEEA. The CDR3 totals 13 residues. The V gene lost 5 bases and the J gene lost 7 bases, with 12 bases spanning the gap. In nucleotides, the CDR3 is TGTGCCAGCAGCACCCGACAGAGTAATGAGCAGTTCTTC. Encoded protein: CASSTRQSNEQFF. Using reference TRBV11-3 and TRBJ2-1 for the parts outside the CDR3, the full variable domain is EAGVVQSPRYKIIEKKQPVAFWCNPISGHNTLYWYLQNLGQGPELLIRYENEEAVDDSQLPKDRFSAERLKGVDSTLKIQPAELGDSAVYLCASSTRQSNEQFFGPGTRLTVL.

The gene calls are TRBV24-1 and TRBJ2-7, with D possibly being TRBD2 (5 bases). In germline, CDR1 is KGHDR, CDR2 SFDVKD. The V end was cut by 5 bases, the J end by 4 bases, with 8 bases between. The CDR3 contains 12 residues. The CDR3 is CATSGAGYEQYF. As DNA, the CDR3 is TGTGCCACCAGTGGGGCGGGTTACGAGCAGTACTTC.

This clone was seen only once. The gene calls are TRBV3-1 (or the pseudogene TRBV3-2) and TRBJ2-3; TRBD1 agrees at 9 bases. Germline V gene sequence: CDR1 LGHDT, CDR2 YNNKEL (reference sequence). V lost 2 bases, J lost 4 bases, and 7 bases stayed unmatched. This CDR3 spans 16 amino acids. Written as DNA, the CDR3 is TGTGCCAGCAGCCAAAACACAGGGGGCCAAGCAGATACGCAGTATTTT. Encoded protein: CASSQNTGGQADTQYF.

This clone was observed a single time. The chain has TRBV19 and TRBJ2-7; 11 bases map to TRBD2. After removal of 3 bases from V and 3 bases from J, the junction contained 13 bases not matched to a gene. Germline loops: CDR1 LNHDA, CDR2 SQIVND (reference sequence). This CDR3 has 18 residues. CDR3 bases: TGTGCCAGTAGTATGAGGACTAGCGGGCCCAATCGTGACTACGAGCAGTACTTC. The encoded protein is CASSMRTSGPNRDYEQYF.

The chain combines TRBV19 with TRBJ1-2; unclear D gene. V gave up 4 bases and J gave up 0 bases, with 9 bases separating them. There are 14 residues in the CDR3. The germline gives CDR1 LNHDA, CDR2 SQIVND (reference sequence). CDR3 protein: CASSKQTANYGYTF. The DNA for the CDR3 is TGTGCCAGTAGTAAACAAACAGCTAACTATGGCTACACCTTC.

The chain couples TRBV28 to TRBJ1-5, with D possibly TRBD1 on 5 matching bases. The CDR3 runs to 16 residues. Germline values: CDR1 MDHEN, CDR2 SYDVKM. V was cut by 0 bases and J by 1 base, with 10 bases left in between. CDR3 bases: TGTGCCAGCAGTTTATGGGGGCAGGGAAGCAATCAGCCCCAGCATTTT. Its protein is CASSLWGQGSNQPQHF.

J is TRBJ1-3 and V is TRBV25-1, with D perhaps TRBD1 (6 bases). Germline CDR1 and CDR2: MGHDK and SYGVNS. Trimming removed 6 bases from V and 2 bases from J, with 14 bases in between. This CDR3 has 15 amino acids. In nucleotides, the CDR3 is TGTGCCAGCAGCCTTACAGGGATAGCTGGAAACACCATATATTTT. This translates into CASSLTGIAGNTIYF.

J is TRBJ1-6 and V is TRBV7-9; 9 nucleotides align to TRBD1. CDR3 length equals 14 residues. From germline, CDR1 is SEHNR and CDR2 FQNEAQ (reference sequence). V shed 6 bases, J shed 8 bases, and the junction held 5 bases outside the gene matches. CDR3 coding DNA: TGTGCCAGCAGTCCAACAGGGGGCGATTCACCCCTCCACTTT. Translation gives CASSPTGGDSPLHF.

The chain uses TRBV28 and TRBJ2-1; 7 bases are shared with TRBD2. J was trimmed by 9 bases and V by 4 bases; bases with no gene match: 15. Looked up from germline, CDR1 is MDHEN and CDR2 is SYDVKM. The length of the CDR3 is 16 residues. CDR3 nucleotides: TGTGCCAGCAGTTCCTATGCTGGGGGAGGGACGGGTGAGCAGTTCTTC. This translates into CASSSYAGGGTGEQFF.